Shown below are 26 T cell receptor beta chains from a single sample sequenced in a study of T cells after yellow fever vaccination. Each CDR3 protein is one row after TCRdb ran MiXCR on the 5' RACE reads. Among hundreds of thousands of distinct CDR3 sequences listed, about 12% were seen once. The sequencing here drew on PBMCs, taken on the day of the yellow fever booster vaccination. All receptors come from a young man who received the YFV17D yellow fever vaccine.

This clonotype was seen many times. The genes are TRBV29-1 and TRBJ2-7, with a possible D match to TRBD2 (7 bases). V shed 3 bases and J shed 4 bases, with 16 bases lying between them. The CDR3 totals 14 residues. CDR1 and CDR2 (germline): SQVTM, ANQGSEA. CDR3 in amino acids: CSVDREGHPYEQYF. For the CDR3, the DNA is TGCAGCGTTGACAGGGAGGGACACCCATACGAGCAGTACTTC.

V usage is TRBV12-3 or TRBV12-4 and J usage is TRBJ1-2, with 7 bases aligning to TRBD1. Germline trimming cut 0 bases from V and 13 bases from J; bases unmatched to any gene: 5. The CDR3 is 12 amino acids. The CDR3 DNA reads TGTGCCAGCAGTTTAGCGGACAGGAACTTCACCTTC. Its translation is CASSLADRNFTF.

The chain carries TRBV20-1 and TRBJ2-5, with D perhaps assigned TRBD1 or TRBD2 (5 bases each). This CDR3 has 14 amino acids. The V end lost 2 bases, the J end lost 5 bases, and 15 bases lay between the germline ends. Germline loops: CDR1 DFQATT, CDR2 SNEGSKA (reference sequence). DNA of the CDR3: TGCAGTGCTAGAATTGGGGGAAGTAGGGAGACCCAGTACTTC. As protein: CSARIGGSRETQYF.

This chain joins TRBV12-3 or TRBV12-4 and TRBJ1-6; tentatively, D is TRBD1 (5 bases). This CDR3 has 15 amino acids. V lost 6 bases to trimming and J lost 9 bases, with 18 bases between them. This CDR3 is CASSRGVRVSSPLHF. The CDR3, as DNA: TGTGCCAGCAGCCGAGGTGTCAGGGTCAGTTCACCCCTCCACTTT.

The V gene is TRBV18, the J gene TRBJ2-7; D is unclear. The V end was cut by 2 bases, the J end by 2 bases, with 13 bases between. The CDR3 extends over 15 amino acids. Germline V gene data show CDR1 as KGHSH and CDR2 as LQKENI. The CDR3 coding sequence is TGTGCCAGCTCACCAGGGGTCGTCAACCCCTACGAGCAGTACTTC. It encodes CASSPGVVNPYEQYF.

This clonotype was counted only a few times. This chain links TRBV19 with TRBJ1-1; D gene unclear. Germline V gene data show CDR1 as LNHDA and CDR2 as SQIVND (reference sequence). V lost 7 bases and J 2 bases, leaving 11 bases between the germline ends. The CDR3 contains 13 residues. The DNA for the CDR3 is TGTGCCAGTAAGAGGGAGCCTAACACTGAAGCTTTCTTT. Protein: CASKREPNTEAFF.

This chain joins TRBV6-5 and TRBJ2-5; 7 bases are shared with TRBD2. V lost 0 bases and J lost 5; bases outside the gene matches: 9. CDR3 length equals 16 residues. Germline loops: CDR1 MNHEY, CDR2 SVGAGI. The CDR3 here is CASSYSLGLEFETQYF. CDR3 nucleotide sequence: TGTGCCAGCAGTTACTCTTTAGGACTAGAGTTTGAGACCCAGTACTTC.

This clonotype was detected many times. The chain employs TRBV29-1 and TRBJ1-1, with D possibly matching TRBD1 (5 bases). The germline gives CDR1 SQVTM, CDR2 ANQGSEA. Trimming stripped 3 bases from V and 5 bases from J, with 19 bases between. This CDR3 is built from 15 residues. The CDR3 coding sequence is TGCAGCGTTGAGGACACTCGGAGAGGTCGTACTGAAGCTTTCTTT. Its protein is CSVEDTRRGRTEAFF. Using reference TRBV29-1 and TRBJ1-1 for the parts outside the CDR3, the full variable domain is SAVISQKPSRDICQRGTSLTIQCQVDSQVTMMFWYRQQPGQSLTLIATANQGSEATYESGFVIDKFPISRPNLTFSTLTVSNMSPEDSSIYLCSVEDTRRGRTEAFFGQGTRLTVV.

The V and J genes are TRBV20-1 and TRBJ2-3, with D possibly being TRBD2 (6 bases). This CDR3 has 17 residues. Germline V lookup: CDR1 DFQATT, CDR2 SNEGSKA (reference sequence). Trimming took 3 bases from V and 6 from J, leaving 25 bases between them. CDR3 nucleotide sequence: TGCAGTGCTAGGAGAATAGCAGCGGGTGCCGGACCTGATACGCAGTATTTT. This gives the protein CSARRIAAGAGPDTQYF.

This chain uses TRBV29-1 with TRBJ2-2; D may match TRBD1 or TRBD2 (5 bases each). CDR3 length: 13 residues. Deletions cut 6 bases from V and 1 base from J, with 9 bases between. CDR1 SQVTM and CDR2 ANQGSEA come from the germline V gene. The CDR3 nucleotides are TGCAGCGTGGGGGACGGGAACACCGGGGAGCTGTTTTTT. Protein product: CSVGDGNTGELFF.

This clonotype was observed a handful of times. V and J are TRBV29-1 and TRBJ2-5; no definite D call. CDR1 and CDR2 (germline): SQVTM, ANQGSEA. The CDR3 runs to 12 residues. V dropped 6 bases and J dropped 1 base, with 9 bases sitting between them. CDR3 in amino acids: CSVDRPQETQYF. The CDR3 nucleotides are TGCAGCGTCGACCGGCCCCAAGAGACCCAGTACTTC.

This clonotype was seen a few times. This chain joins TRBV6-5 and TRBJ1-6; TRBD1 agrees at 9 bases. The CDR3 length is 14 residues. The V gene's germline CDR1 is MNHEY and CDR2 SVGAGI. V lost 0 bases and J lost 14; bases outside the gene matches: 5. This CDR3 reads CASSYSGGQGTLHF. CDR3 coding DNA: TGTGCCAGCAGTTACTCAGGCGGACAGGGGACCCTCCACTTT.

This clonotype appeared many times. The chain is built from TRBV30 and TRBJ2-1, with 7 bases aligning to TRBD2. The CDR3 runs to 16 residues. Trimming removed 3 bases from V and 5 bases from J; junction bases left unmatched: 13. Germline CDR1 GTSNPN, CDR2 SVGIG (reference sequence). The CDR3 DNA sequence: TGTGCCTGGAGCCCGTGGCGGGAGTCTCACCACAATGAGCAGTTCTTC. As protein: CAWSPWRESHHNEQFF.

The chain couples TRBV11-2 to TRBJ1-2; D ambiguous. Germline CDR1 SGHAT, CDR2 FQNNGV. V was trimmed by 3 bases and J by 4 bases, leaving 6 bases between them. The CDR3 spans 12 residues. CDR3 bases: TGTGCCAGCAGCTTGACATCCTATGGCTACACCTTC. Protein: CASSLTSYGYTF. Full variable domain (rest looked up from reference TRBV11-2 and TRBJ1-2): EAGVAQSPRYKIIEKRQSVAFWCNPISGHATLYWYQQILGQGPKLLIQFQNNGVVDDSQLPKDRFSAERLKGVDSTLKIQPAKLEDSAVYLCASSLTSYGYTFGSGTRLTVV.

This clonotype has only a few counts. The V gene is TRBV6-2 or TRBV6-3, the J gene TRBJ1-1; D remains ambiguous. V was pared by 2 bases and J by 2 bases, with 6 bases between. CDR1 and CDR2 (germline): MNHEY, SVGEGT. The CDR3 covers 13 residues. The CDR3 loop is CASSYMRNTEAFF. CDR3 DNA sequence: TGTGCCAGCAGTTACATGCGAAACACTGAAGCTTTCTTT.

The chain links TRBV4-3 to TRBJ2-2; 14 nucleotides line up with TRBD2. CDR1 is LGHNA and CDR2 is YSLEER in the germline V gene. This CDR3 spans 19 amino acids. Losses at the gene ends were 1 base for V and 8 bases for J; bases not matched to a gene: 12. The CDR3 here is CASSQGGIGLAGGIGELFF. CDR3 DNA: TGCGCCAGCAGCCAAGGTGGAATAGGACTAGCGGGAGGAATAGGGGAGCTGTTTTTT.

This clonotype was counted many times. V is TRBV5-6 and J is TRBJ1-1; D gene unclear. CDR3 length: 15 residues. Trimming removed 0 bases at V and 3 bases at J, with 12 bases between. Germline V gene lookup returns CDR1 SGHDT and CDR2 YYEEEE. As DNA, the CDR3 is TGTGCCAGCAGCTTGGTTGGCACATCCTACACTGAAGCTTTCTTT. Translated: CASSLVGTSYTEAFF.

This clonotype was counted at least ten times. The chain employs TRBV7-2 and TRBJ2-5; no clear D. CDR3 length: 17 residues. V was trimmed by 3 bases and J by 5 bases, leaving 22 bases between them. CDR1 and CDR2 (germline): SGHTA, FQGNSA. The chain's CDR3 is CASSFGGGRAYWETQYF. The CDR3 DNA reads TGTGCCAGCAGCTTTGGCGGTGGAAGGGCCTACTGGGAGACCCAGTACTTC.

The gene calls are TRBV27 and TRBJ1-3; D gene uncertain. There are 15 residues in the CDR3. Trimming shortened V by 6 bases and J by 0 bases, and 12 bases separated the two germline ends. Germline V gives CDR1 MNHEY, CDR2 SMNVEV (reference sequence). The CDR3 loop is CASRLTAVSGNTIYF. In nucleotides, the CDR3 is TGTGCCAGCAGACTAACAGCGGTCTCTGGAAACACCATATATTTT.

This clonotype has a handful of counts. The V gene is TRBV20-1, the J gene TRBJ1-1; no definite D call. CDR3 length equals 13 residues. In germline, CDR1 is DFQATT, CDR2 SNEGSKA (reference sequence). V was cut by 3 bases and J by 7 bases, with 15 bases left in between. CDR3 coding DNA: TGCAGTGCTAGTTGGACCGGCGGAAGTGAAGCTTTCTTT. Its protein is CSASWTGGSEAFF.

The chain joins TRBV6-2 or TRBV6-3 to TRBJ2-1, with 8 bases matching TRBD2. V gave up 6 bases and J gave up 2 bases; unmatched junction bases: 6. Germline assignment: CDR1 MNHEY and CDR2 SVGEGT. This CDR3 has 15 residues. The CDR3 reads CASSIRLATYNEQFF. CDR3 nucleotide sequence: TGTGCCAGCAGCATCAGACTAGCGACCTACAATGAGCAGTTCTTC.

This clonotype was picked up many times. This chain uses TRBV4-2 with TRBJ2-5, with TRBD2 as a possible D gene (5 bases). Germline V gene data show CDR1 as LGHNA and CDR2 as YNFKEQ. The CDR3 is 16 residues long. The V and J ends lost 4 bases and 3 bases respectively, with 18 bases between them. The CDR3 reads CASSPRFGNLEETQYF. The CDR3 DNA sequence: TGTGCCAGCAGCCCTCGGTTCGGGAACCTGGAAGAGACCCAGTACTTC.

This clonotype showed up just a few times. In DNA form, the CDR3 reads TGCGCCAGCAGCCGGCCCGGGACGTTACAAGAGACCCAGTACTTC. It yields the protein CASSRPGTLQETQYF. The genes are TRBV4-1 and TRBJ2-5; D assignment may be TRBD1 or TRBD2 (5 bases each). Trimming stripped 4 bases from V and 2 bases from J, with 14 bases between. Per the germline V gene, CDR1 is MGHRA and CDR2 is YSYEKL. The CDR3 sequence is 15 residues long.

The V call is TRBV12-3 or TRBV12-4, the J call TRBJ2-3, with D uncertain. Deletions cut 5 bases from V and 4 bases from J, with 10 bases between. This CDR3 is built from 13 residues. CDR3 nucleotides: TGTGCCAGCAGTGGGGATTCGTCAGATACGCAGTATTTT. It yields the protein CASSGDSSDTQYF.

In the case of this clonotype: The junction differs from germline at one of its ends, possibly a read error. This rearrangement joins TRBV20-1 to TRBJ2-7; D possibly uses TRBD1 or TRBD2 (6 bases each). Germline values: CDR1 DFQATT, CDR2 SNEGSKA (reference sequence). The CDR3 has 16 residues. The CDR3, as DNA: TGCAGCGCTAGAGATCCAGAGACCGCGGGACACTACGAGCAGTACTTC. Residues: CSARDPETAGHYEQYF.

This clonotype occurred a few times. The V and J genes are TRBV29-1 and TRBJ2-5; D unresolved. In germline, CDR1 is SQVTM, CDR2 ANQGSEA. Between the trimmed V and J ends, which lost 4 bases and 5 bases, there was a span of 5 bases. The CDR3 is made up of 10 amino acids. CDR3 DNA: TGCAGCGTTGGCCCTGAGACCCAGTACTTC. Its protein product is CSVGPETQYF.